This section outlines one T cell receptor beta chain sequence together with its context. The clone's antigen remains unknown. The sample holds no much larger clone one base away, and base qualities are not on file. Other nucleotide sequences from this sample produce the same CDR3. This entry comes from a study of cytomegalovirus exposure and HLA in healthy donors (dated by TCRdb to 2016 to 2017). Broadly, across the study: A later analysis indicated that the roughly 120 validation repertoires were generated on the platform also employed for the 700 or so repertoires of the first cohort. The aim of the study was to test whether cataloging public T cell receptors could identify signatures of past pathogen exposure. Along with the roughly 670-subject first cohort, a separate validation cohort of around 120 different subjects was used. High-throughput TCR immunosequencing, statistical association of individual TCRs with disease status, and machine learning were combined to predict cytomegalovirus infection status. Points the paper makes about the study in general: In vitro tests confirmed that a few of the cytomegalovirus-associated TCR beta chains recognize cytomegalovirus antigens. Cytomegalovirus status was reported to be diagnosed by the classifier with high specificity and sensitivity in both the original and validation cohorts. Across donors, most TCR sequences were observed very rarely, whereas some public TCRs were present in many individuals. It was suggested by the authors that the approach could potentially be generalized to other disease states and immunological phenotypes. In a later analysis, TCRs clustered in the first cohort were found to also tend to co-occur in the approximately 120 validation repertoires, with 85% to 95% of cluster scores above 0. A later analysis lacked HLA typing for the validation cohort, so it scored co-occurrence in that cohort across all 110 or so repertoires. In the study, 164 TCR beta chains were listed as associated with cytomegalovirus.

Receptors were amplified or captured by the immunoSEQ multiplex PCR assay. The original methods were these. A statistical classification framework was built to diagnose cytomegalovirus status from the catalog of TCR beta chain sequences. The clones in this table, taken by TCRdb from immuneACCESS, are in-frame only. Not every clone is retained; where verified, under half of the shortfall comes from an unresolved V gene, and the cause of the rest is unknown. For V, J and clone size, that table is used; D and trimming come from the DNA. For this sample the table gives about 310,000 clones, of which 88% were detected only once. The top ten clonotypes cover more than 0.95% of the sample. The CDR3 runs 14 residues from the cysteine to the phenylalanine. CDR3 DNA is the only sequence kept; it has 42 bases, read in frame from the first base. CDR1 and CDR2 (SGHRS, YFSETQ) derive from the germline V gene. V is shortened by 0 bases, J by 2 bases, and the region joining them spans 8 bases.

Donors formed part of the validation cohort, which comprised 120 subjects and was distinct from the first cohort of 666 subjects. The TCR comes from a man under 40 in good health and CMV-seronegative. The V and J segments used are TRBV5-1 and TRBJ1-1; TRBD1 could be the D gene, as 5 bases match. The sequenced material came from PBMCs. The bases read TGCGCCAGCAGCTTGGGGGGACTCAACACTGAAGCTTTCTTT. Translated, it reads CASSLGGLNTEAFF.